Listed below are T cell receptor beta chains from one sample, sequenced in a study of blood T cell repertoires in COVID-19. The protocol was immunoSEQ multiplex PCR, while the TCRdb copy is restricted to in-frame clones and leaves out a portion. Of about 74,000 clones listed, around 86% were seen once; the top ten hold 29%. Specimen: peripheral blood. The receptor set was obtained from a woman aged 80 or over with active or convalescent COVID-19. Both conserved end residues are part of each CDR3.

>TRBV11-3|TRBJ2-3
CASSPSPDRSTDTQYF
>TRBV6-6|TRBJ1-5
CASSYRTGNQPQHF
>TRBV4-1|TRBJ1-5
CASSQGQIGNQPQHF
>TRBV7-2|TRBJ2-1
CASSLLKGDEQFF
>TRBV19|TRBJ2-7
CASSNQGLSYEQYF
>TRBV11-3|TRBJ2-2
CASSLERSGELFF
>TRBV7-8|TRBJ1-1
CASSFRRVAPFTEAFF
>TRBV15|TRBJ2-7
CATSLGGDGTEQYF
>TRBV5-1|TRBJ2-2
CASSLAPGRGGPGELFF
>TRBV7-9|TRBJ2-7
CASSFGQAYSYEQYF
>TRBV27|TRBJ2-1
CASRKASSGTSPYNEQFF
>TRBV3-1/TRBV3-2|TRBJ1-1
CASSQTHRGRVTEAFF
>TRBV9|TRBJ1-6
CASSGQAEHYNSPLHF
>TRBV7-2|TRBJ1-6
CASADRVDSPLHF
>TRBV3-1/TRBV3-2|TRBJ2-1
CASSQQRGTYNEQFF
>TRBV7-2|TRBJ1-5
CASSPAGDQPQHF
>TRBV28|TRBJ2-2
CASNGARRTGELFF
>TRBV4-2|TRBJ2-1
CASSQGSDRVHNEQFF
>TRBV7-9|TRBJ1-2
CASSPNRLGSYTF
>TRBV2|TRBJ2-2
CASFRVGGPGELFF
>TRBV12-3/TRBV12-4|TRBJ1-2
CASKGTGHYGYTF
>TRBV2|TRBJ2-3
CASSEAEMGTSTDTQYF
>TRBV4-1|TRBJ2-7
CASSPGASGTSYEQYF
>TRBV27|TRBJ2-2
CASSLNRVAGSAGELFF
>TRBV19|TRBJ1-2
CATRDRGTDGYTF
>TRBV18|TRBJ1-6
CASSPDSSNSPLHF
>TRBV5-4|TRBJ1-1
CASSLRDRGMTEAFF
>TRBV5-1|TRBJ1-1
CASSGGGPNTEAFF
>TRBV10-1|TRBJ1-1
CASSSLPKPEAFF
>TRBV11-2|TRBJ2-7
CASSPGPGTNEQYF
>TRBV6-5|TRBJ1-1
CASTVEVNTEAFF
>TRBV4-3|TRBJ1-2
CASSRSITGGGYGYTF
>TRBV7-2|TRBJ2-3
CASSLGGRPTDTQYF
>TRBV9|TRBJ2-5
CASSGVAGQETQYF
>TRBV6-1|TRBJ2-7
CASTPRTGNSYEQYF
>TRBV19|TRBJ1-6
CASSTSSYNSPLHF
>TRBV12-3/TRBV12-4|TRBJ1-1
CASSPDKNTEAFF
>TRBV12-3/TRBV12-4|TRBJ1-5
CASSQQAGPQHF
>TRBV6-1|TRBJ1-2
CASSEYRVRGGYTF
>TRBV14|TRBJ1-4
CASSQASGAKLFF
>TRBV3-1/TRBV3-2|TRBJ1-2
CASSQQAQGLYGYTF
>TRBV19|TRBJ1-2
CASSGSFVADMVYGYTF
>TRBV10-3|TRBJ1-1
CATGRVEMNTEAFF
>TRBV7-9|TRBJ2-7
CASSNTGGGPSYEQYF
>TRBV30|TRBJ1-1
CAWNRVHTEAFF
>TRBV5-1|TRBJ1-1
CASSPDGENTEAFF
>TRBV7-2|TRBJ2-1
CASSLGGSGGWNEQFF
>TRBV19|TRBJ1-5
CASSMGQGNQPQHF
>TRBV5-4|TRBJ1-6
CASSLDLNSPLHF
>TRBV1|TRBJ2-7
CTSSQKQGGVGYEQYF
>TRBV3-1/TRBV3-2|TRBJ1-2
CACASSNYGYTF